This TCR beta chain is from a study of CD4 T cells in relation to SARS-CoV-2 and coronaviruses. Before the COVID-19 pandemic, during about 2010-2018, CD4+ T cells were taken from unexposed donors. CD4+ T cells were isolated from the cells after about ten days of culture. This clone was observed a few times. Its cognate antigen is unknown. Here immunoSEQ multiplex PCR was the method, and the copy in TCRdb shows in-frame clones only, minus some. The sample holds about 26,000 clones, 73% seen once. The sample was CD4+ T cells from PBMCs, cultured in vitro. This TCR came from a human donor in good health.

The CDR3 protein is CASSYSGVSGANVLTF. Written as DNA, the CDR3 is TGTGCCAGCAGTTACTCGGGGGTCTCTGGGGCCAACGTCCTGACTTTC. This chain uses TRBV6-5 with TRBJ2-6; D tentatively fits TRBD1 or TRBD2 (5 bases each). CDR1 and CDR2 (germline): MNHEY, SVGAGI. The CDR3 is made up of 16 amino acids. V was clipped by 0 bases and J by 0 bases, with 6 bases between them.